This T cell receptor beta chain originates from a study of T cell responses to AZD1222 COVID-19 vaccine. Germline assignment: CDR1 GTSNPN and CDR2 SVGIG (reference sequence). V shed 3 bases and J 4 bases; nucleotides not matched to a gene: 9. The CDR3 is 15 amino acids. This table comes from immunoSEQ multiplex PCR, and its TCRdb copy is limited to in-frame clones, with some not included. This table has about 220,000 clones, about 92% appearing once. V and J are TRBV30 and TRBJ1-2, with TRBD1 matching over 9 bases. Sequenced here: peripheral blood, sampled on day 0 of MenACWY control vaccination. The receptor's source is an adult in good health. The CDR3 sequence: CAWSYPGQGGYGYTF. In DNA, the CDR3 is TGTGCCTGGAGCTATCCGGGACAGGGTGGCTATGGCTACACCTTC. Based on the CDR3 plus reference TRBV30 and TRBJ1-2, the full variable domain is SQTIHQWPATLVQPVGSPLSLECTVEGTSNPNLYWYRQAAGRGLQLLFYSVGIGQISSEVPQNLSASRPQDRQFILSSKKLLLSDSGFYLCAWSYPGQGGYGYTFGSGTRLTVV.